The T cell receptor beta chain under discussion was sequenced for a study of T cell repertoires in cytomegalovirus infection. At the level of the study: Indicated by public TCR beta signatures were CMV infection and matching HLA type.

On this clonotype: No antigen is known for it.

In TCRdb, the reads were re-called with MiXCR into one record per CDR3 protein. The sample lists approximately 500,000 distinct CDR3 sequences, approximately 15% occurring once. Regarding the study as a whole: Totalled public TCR beta family frequency picked out people who carried CMV plus the relevant HLA. Clonotype analysis showed dominance of the ex vivo response by HLA-C-restricted CMV-specific TCR beta clonotypes.

Trimming cost V 3 bases and J 3 bases, with 8 bases left between them. This CDR3 has 13 amino acids. Germline-derived CDR1 and CDR2 are MNHNS and SASEGT. The source of this sequence is a human donor in good health (CMV status not recorded). Some clones in this sample may be carry-over from other donors' samples. The J gene is TRBJ1-1, the V gene TRBV6-1; tentatively, D is TRBD1 (5 bases). The sequenced sample was CD8+ T cells from PBMCs. DNA for the CDR3: TGTGCCAGCAGTGACGACAGTGACACTGAAGCTTTCTTT. Its protein product is CASSDDSDTEAFF.